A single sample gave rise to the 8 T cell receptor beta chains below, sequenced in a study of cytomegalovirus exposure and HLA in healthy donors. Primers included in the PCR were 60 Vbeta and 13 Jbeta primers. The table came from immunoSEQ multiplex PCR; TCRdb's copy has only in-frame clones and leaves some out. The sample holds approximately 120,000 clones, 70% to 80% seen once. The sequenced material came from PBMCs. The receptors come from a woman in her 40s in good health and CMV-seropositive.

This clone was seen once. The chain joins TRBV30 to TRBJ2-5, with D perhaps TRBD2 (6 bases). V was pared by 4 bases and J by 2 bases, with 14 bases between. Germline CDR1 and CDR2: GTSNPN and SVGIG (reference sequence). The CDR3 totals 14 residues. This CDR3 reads CAWTPGTLQETQYF. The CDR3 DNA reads TGTGCCTGGACCCCCGGGACTCTACAAGAGACCCAGTACTTC.

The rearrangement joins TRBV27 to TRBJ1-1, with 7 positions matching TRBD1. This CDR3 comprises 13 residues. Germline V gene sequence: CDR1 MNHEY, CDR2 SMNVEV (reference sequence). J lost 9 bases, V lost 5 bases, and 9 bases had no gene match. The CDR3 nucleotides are TGTGCCAGCAGTGTTACCGGGACAGTCAAAGCTTTCTTT. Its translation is CASSVTGTVKAFF.

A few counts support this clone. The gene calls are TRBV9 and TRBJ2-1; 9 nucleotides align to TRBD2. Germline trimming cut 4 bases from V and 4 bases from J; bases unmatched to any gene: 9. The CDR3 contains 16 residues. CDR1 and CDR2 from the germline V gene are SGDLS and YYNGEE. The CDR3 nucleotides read TGTGCCAGCAGCCCCCGGGGAGCGGGGGGTTACAATGAGCAGTTCTTC. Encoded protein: CASSPRGAGGYNEQFF.

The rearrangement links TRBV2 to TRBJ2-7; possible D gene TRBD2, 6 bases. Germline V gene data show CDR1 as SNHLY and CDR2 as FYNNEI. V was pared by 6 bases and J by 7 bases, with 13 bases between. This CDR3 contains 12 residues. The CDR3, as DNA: TGTGCCAGCAGCACCCGGGGGAGAGAGCAGTACTTC. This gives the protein CASSTRGREQYF.

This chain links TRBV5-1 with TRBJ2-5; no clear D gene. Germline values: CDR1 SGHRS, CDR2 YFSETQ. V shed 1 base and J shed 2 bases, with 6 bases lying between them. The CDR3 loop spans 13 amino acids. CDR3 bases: TGCGCCAGCAGCTTGAACCAGCAAGAGACCCAGTACTTC. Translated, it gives CASSLNQQETQYF.

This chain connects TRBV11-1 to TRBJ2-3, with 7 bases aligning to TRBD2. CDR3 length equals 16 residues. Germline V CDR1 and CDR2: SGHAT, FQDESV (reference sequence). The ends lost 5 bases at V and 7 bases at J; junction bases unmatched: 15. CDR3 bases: TGTGCCAGCAGCCTCCTCGGGACTACAGAAACCTATACGCAGTATTTT. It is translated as CASSLLGTTETYTQYF.

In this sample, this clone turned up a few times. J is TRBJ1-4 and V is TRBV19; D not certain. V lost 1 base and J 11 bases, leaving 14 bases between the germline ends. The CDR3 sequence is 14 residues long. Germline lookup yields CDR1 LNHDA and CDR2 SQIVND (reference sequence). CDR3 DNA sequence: TGTGCCAGTAGTATAGGACATGGAAATGGGAAACTGTTTTTT. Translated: CASSIGHGNGKLFF.

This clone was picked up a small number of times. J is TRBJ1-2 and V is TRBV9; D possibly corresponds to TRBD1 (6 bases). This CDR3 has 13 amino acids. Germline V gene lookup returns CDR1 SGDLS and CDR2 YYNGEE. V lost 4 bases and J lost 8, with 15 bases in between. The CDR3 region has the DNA TGTGCCAGCAGCAAGGGGGAATCCAGAGGCTACACCTTC. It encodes CASSKGESRGYTF. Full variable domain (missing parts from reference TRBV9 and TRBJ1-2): DSGVTQTPKHLITATGQRVTLRCSPRSGDLSVYWYQQSLDQGLQFLIQYYNGEERAKGNILERFSAQQFPDLHSELNLSSLELGDSALYFCASSKGESRGYTFGSGTRLTVV.